These T cell receptor beta chains were read from a single sample in a study of blood T cell repertoires in COVID-19. Using immunoSEQ multiplex PCR, the repertoire was profiled, and TCRdb retains in-frame clones only, with some absent. The top ten hold over 7% of the sample, which has 200,000 or so clones, more than 70% seen once. The sequenced material came from PBMCs or T cells enriched from blood (not recorded which). Every receptor here comes from a woman aged 40 to 55 with acute COVID-19. The conserved cysteine and the conserved F or W are not part of the CDR3 here. The D gene is left open where the match is weak.

>NA|TRBJ1-1|TRBV29-1
SGLTPGITEAF
>NA|TRBJ1-1|TRBV6-1
ASSELRGNTEAF
>TRBD1|TRBJ2-1|TRBV19
ASSGPGQGLNEQF
>NA|TRBJ2-3|TRBV19
ASSIIGGGTNTDTQY
>NA|TRBJ2-7|TRBV4-1
ASSQDRVSNSGQY
>TRBD1|TRBJ1-5|TRBV12-3/TRBV12-4
ASRGGPTAQH
>TRBD2|TRBJ2-5|TRBV18
ASSPRLAGGQETQY
>TRBD1|TRBJ2-7|TRBV28
ASSPTQGAYEQY
>TRBD2|TRBJ2-5|TRBV5-4
ASSLRLAGGQSGTQY
>NA|TRBJ1-2|TRBV6-1
ASSEARGGRGYT
>NA|TRBJ2-3|TRBV19
ASSISGTDTQY
>NA|TRBJ1-5|TRBV10-3
AISEASQPQH
>TRBD2|TRBJ2-5|TRBV3-1/TRBV3-2
ASSQPRGTSGQRQETQY
>TRBD1|TRBJ2-7|TRBV7-2
ASSHRDRYEQY
>NA|TRBJ1-1|TRBV25-1
ASSRAAPKSEAF
>NA|TRBJ2-1|TRBV28
ASSFADSYNEQF
>TRBD2|TRBJ2-3|TRBV27
ASSLWAGGLRDTQY
>TRBD2|TRBJ2-3|TRBV2
ASRVAGNTDTQY
>TRBD2|TRBJ2-7|TRBV9
ASSAGLDLYEQY
>NA|TRBJ2-7|TRBV5-1
ASSSPGREQY
>NA|TRBJ1-1|TRBV7-3
ASSNSGNTEAF
>TRBD2|TRBJ2-7|TRBV10-3
AIRPGTSADEQY
>NA|TRBJ1-2|TRBV19
ASSDSYYGYT
>TRBD1|TRBJ1-1|TRBV19
ASTIKGAYTEAF
>NA|TRBJ2-1|TRBV4-3
ASSQAPQGDHEQF
>TRBD2|TRBJ2-2|TRBV9
ASSVGGRGTGELF
>TRBD1|TRBJ2-5|TRBV7-9
ASRNGQGKETQY
>TRBD2|TRBJ2-3|TRBV4-2
ASQSGLAGGRAHDTQY
>NA|TRBJ2-3|TRBV6-5
ASSYAGLRTTDTQY
>NA|TRBJ1-4|TRBV19
ASSIDTLGKLF
>NA|TRBJ2-4|TRBV10-3
AISTPRGEENIQY
>NA|TRBJ1-1|TRBV29-1
SSDRLGAF
>NA|TRBJ1-6|TRBV10-3
AIRSSESSYNSPLH
>NA|TRBJ2-3|TRBV7-7
ASSRQPGMDTQY
>TRBD1|TRBJ1-4|TRBV18
ASSPRNDRGNEKLF
>NA|TRBJ2-3|TRBV6-1
ASSERRRTSTDTQY
>NA|TRBJ1-5|TRBV7-6
ASSLVAGSNQPQH
>TRBD2|TRBJ2-1|TRBV5-1
ASRSEAGVGYNEQF
>TRBD2|TRBJ2-3|TRBV6-5
ASREASGTDTQY
>TRBD1|TRBJ1-1|TRBV27
ASSLRPGQGNTEAF
>NA|TRBJ2-3|TRBV24-1
ATSVARGADTQY
>TRBD2|TRBJ2-7|TRBV7-6
ASSSRGGPSSYEQY
>TRBD1|TRBJ1-3|TRBV4-2
ASSQMWDSLRTGGNTIY
>NA|TRBJ2-7|TRBV29-1
SVEGDSLYEQY
>TRBD1|TRBJ2-7|TRBV5-4
ASSWDREGEQY
>TRBD1|TRBJ2-7|TRBV20-1
SASWNRGAYEQY
>NA|TRBJ1-5|TRBV6-1
ASSDRDNQPQH
>TRBD1|TRBJ1-2|TRBV15
ATSSQYRDSTNYGYT
>TRBD2|TRBJ2-7|TRBV7-2
ASSLVGGINEQY
>NA|TRBJ1-2|TRBV2
ASSVTGNGYT
>TRBD1|TRBJ2-3|TRBV4-2
ASSQEGSQGGTDTQY
>NA|TRBJ2-5|TRBV20-1
SATRLETQY
>TRBD2|TRBJ2-1|TRBV3-1/TRBV3-2
ASSQHIPGLAGSSYNEQF
>TRBD1|TRBJ2-7|TRBV7-8
ASSFRQGNPYEQY
>TRBD1|TRBJ1-6|TRBV10-3
AIRDDRGDSPLH
>NA|TRBJ1-1|TRBV7-6
ASSPGTEAF
>TRBD2|TRBJ2-1|TRBV5-1
ASSLGSGGAFDEQF